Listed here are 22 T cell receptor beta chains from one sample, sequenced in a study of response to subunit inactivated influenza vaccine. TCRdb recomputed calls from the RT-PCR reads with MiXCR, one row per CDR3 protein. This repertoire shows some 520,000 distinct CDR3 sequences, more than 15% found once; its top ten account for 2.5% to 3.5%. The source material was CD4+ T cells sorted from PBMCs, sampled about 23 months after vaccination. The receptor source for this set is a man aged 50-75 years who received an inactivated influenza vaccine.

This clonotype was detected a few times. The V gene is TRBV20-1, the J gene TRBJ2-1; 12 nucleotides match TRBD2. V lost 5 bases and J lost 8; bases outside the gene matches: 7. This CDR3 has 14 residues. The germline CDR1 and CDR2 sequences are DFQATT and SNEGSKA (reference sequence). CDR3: CSAGRLAGEHEQFF. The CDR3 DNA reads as TGCAGTGCTGGACGACTAGCGGGAGAACATGAGCAGTTCTTC.

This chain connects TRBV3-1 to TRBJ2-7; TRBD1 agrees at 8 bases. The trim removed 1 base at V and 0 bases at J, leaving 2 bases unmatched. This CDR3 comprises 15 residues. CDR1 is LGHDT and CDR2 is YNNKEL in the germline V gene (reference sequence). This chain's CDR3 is CASSQGTGSSYEQYF. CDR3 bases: TGTGCCAGCAGCCAAGGGACAGGGTCCTCCTACGAGCAGTACTTC.

The CDR3 bases are TGTGCCAGCAGCCACCGGACAGGCGTCAACTATGGCTACACCTTC. This translates into CASSHRTGVNYGYTF. The chain employs TRBV3-1 and TRBJ1-2; TRBD1 agrees at 7 bases. After removal of 3 bases from V and 2 bases from J, the junction contained 6 bases not matched to a gene. The germline V gene encodes CDR1 LGHDT and CDR2 YNNKEL (reference sequence). This CDR3 has 15 residues.

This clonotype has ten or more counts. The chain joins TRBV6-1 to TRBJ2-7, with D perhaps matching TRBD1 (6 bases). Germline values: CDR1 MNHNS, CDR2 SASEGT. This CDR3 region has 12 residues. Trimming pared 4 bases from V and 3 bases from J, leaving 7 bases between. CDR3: CASSGDNYEQYF. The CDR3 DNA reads TGTGCCAGCAGTGGGGACAACTACGAGCAGTACTTC.

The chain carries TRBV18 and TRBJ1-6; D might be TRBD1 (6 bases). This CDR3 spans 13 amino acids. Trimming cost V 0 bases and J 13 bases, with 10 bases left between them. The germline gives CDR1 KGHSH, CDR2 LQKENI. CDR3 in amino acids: CASSPPDTGPLHF. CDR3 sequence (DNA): TGTGCCAGCTCACCACCGGACACAGGGCCCCTCCACTTT.

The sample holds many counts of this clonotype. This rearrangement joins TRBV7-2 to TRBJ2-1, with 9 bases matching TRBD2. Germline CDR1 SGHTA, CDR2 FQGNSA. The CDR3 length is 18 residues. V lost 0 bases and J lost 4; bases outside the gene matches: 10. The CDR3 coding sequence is TGTGCCAGCAGCTTAGCCGGGGGAATAGCGGGAGCTTACAATGAGCAGTTCTTC. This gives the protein CASSLAGGIAGAYNEQFF.

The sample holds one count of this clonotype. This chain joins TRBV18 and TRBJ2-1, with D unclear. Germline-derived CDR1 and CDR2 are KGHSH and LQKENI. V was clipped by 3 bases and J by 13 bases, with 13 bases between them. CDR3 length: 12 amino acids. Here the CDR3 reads CASSPDGQGQFF. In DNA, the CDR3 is TGTGCCAGCTCACCGGACGGGCAAGGCCAGTTCTTC.

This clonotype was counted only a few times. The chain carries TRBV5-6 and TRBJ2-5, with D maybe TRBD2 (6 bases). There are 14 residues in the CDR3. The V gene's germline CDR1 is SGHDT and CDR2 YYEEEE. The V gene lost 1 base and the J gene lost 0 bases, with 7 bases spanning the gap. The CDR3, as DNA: TGTGCCAGCAGCTTGACTAGCTACCAAGAGACCCAGTACTTC. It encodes CASSLTSYQETQYF.

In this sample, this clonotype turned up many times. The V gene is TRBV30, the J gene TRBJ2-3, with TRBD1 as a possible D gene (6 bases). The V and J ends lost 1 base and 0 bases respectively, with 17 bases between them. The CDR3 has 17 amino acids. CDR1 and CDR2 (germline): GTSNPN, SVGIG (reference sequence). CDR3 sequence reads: CAWSGQDRKSSTDTQYF. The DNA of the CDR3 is TGTGCCTGGAGTGGGCAGGACAGAAAATCTAGCACAGATACGCAGTATTTT.

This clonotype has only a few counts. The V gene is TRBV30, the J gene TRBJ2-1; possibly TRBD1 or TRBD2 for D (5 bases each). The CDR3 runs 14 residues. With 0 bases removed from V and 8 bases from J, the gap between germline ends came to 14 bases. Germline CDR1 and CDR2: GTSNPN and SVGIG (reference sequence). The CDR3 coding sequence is TGTGCCTGGAGTGTGGGGGACCGACGGGATGAGCAGTTCTTC. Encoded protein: CAWSVGDRRDEQFF.

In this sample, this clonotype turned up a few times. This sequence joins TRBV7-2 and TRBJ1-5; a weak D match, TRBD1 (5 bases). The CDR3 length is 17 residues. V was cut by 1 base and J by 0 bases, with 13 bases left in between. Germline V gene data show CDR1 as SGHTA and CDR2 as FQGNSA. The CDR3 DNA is TGTGCCAGCAGCTTAGGGGGCTGGTACGATAGCAATCAGCCCCAGCATTTT. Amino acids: CASSLGGWYDSNQPQHF.

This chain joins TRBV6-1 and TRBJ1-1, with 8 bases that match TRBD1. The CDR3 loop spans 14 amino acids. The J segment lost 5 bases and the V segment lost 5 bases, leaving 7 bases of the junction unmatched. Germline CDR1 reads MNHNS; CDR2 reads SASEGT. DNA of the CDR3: TGTGCCAGCAGTACCACAGGGGGGATAACTGAAGCTTTCTTT. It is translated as CASSTTGGITEAFF.

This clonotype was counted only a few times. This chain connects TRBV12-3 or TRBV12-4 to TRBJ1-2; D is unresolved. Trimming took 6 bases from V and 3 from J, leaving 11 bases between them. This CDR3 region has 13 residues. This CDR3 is CASRPSTHYGYTF. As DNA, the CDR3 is TGTGCCAGCAGGCCCTCTACCCACTATGGCTACACCTTC.

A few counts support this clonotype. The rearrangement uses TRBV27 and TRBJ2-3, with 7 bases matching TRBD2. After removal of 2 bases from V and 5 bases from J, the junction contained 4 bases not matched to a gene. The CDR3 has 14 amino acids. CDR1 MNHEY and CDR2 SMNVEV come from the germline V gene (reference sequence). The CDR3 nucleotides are TGTGCCAGCAGTTTAAGGCGGGGGAGAGATACGCAGTATTTT. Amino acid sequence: CASSLRRGRDTQYF.

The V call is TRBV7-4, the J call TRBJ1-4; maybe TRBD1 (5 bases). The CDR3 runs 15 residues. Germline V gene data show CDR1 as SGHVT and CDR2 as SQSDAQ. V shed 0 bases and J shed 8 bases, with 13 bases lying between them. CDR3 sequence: CASSLAPRELEKLFF. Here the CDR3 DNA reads TGTGCCAGCAGCTTAGCCCCCAGGGAGCTAGAAAAACTGTTTTTT. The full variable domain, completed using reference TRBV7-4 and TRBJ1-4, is GAGVSQSPRYKVAKRGRDVALRCDSISGHVTLYWYRQTLGQGSEVLTYSQSDAQRDKSGRPSGRFSAERPERSVSTLKIQRTEQGDSAVYLCASSLAPRELEKLFFGSGTQLSVL.

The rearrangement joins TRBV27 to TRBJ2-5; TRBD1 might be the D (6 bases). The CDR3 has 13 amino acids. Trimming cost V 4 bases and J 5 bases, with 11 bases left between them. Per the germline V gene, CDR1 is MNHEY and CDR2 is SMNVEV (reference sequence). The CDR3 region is CASSSYRVETQYF. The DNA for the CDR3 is TGTGCCAGCAGTTCGTACAGGGTTGAGACCCAGTACTTC.

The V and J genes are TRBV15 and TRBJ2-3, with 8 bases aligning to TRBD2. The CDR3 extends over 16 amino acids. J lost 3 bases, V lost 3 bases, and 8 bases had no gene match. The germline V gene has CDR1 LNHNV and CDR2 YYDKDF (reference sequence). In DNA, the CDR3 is TGTGCCACCAGCAGCGGGGGGGCCTTGAGGACAGATACGCAGTATTTT. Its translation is CATSSGGALRTDTQYF.

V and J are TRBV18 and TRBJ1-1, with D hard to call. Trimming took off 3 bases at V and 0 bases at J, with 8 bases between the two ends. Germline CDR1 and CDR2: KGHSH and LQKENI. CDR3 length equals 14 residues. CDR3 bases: TGTGCCAGCTCACCGAACAGAATGAACACTGAAGCTTTCTTT. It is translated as CASSPNRMNTEAFF.

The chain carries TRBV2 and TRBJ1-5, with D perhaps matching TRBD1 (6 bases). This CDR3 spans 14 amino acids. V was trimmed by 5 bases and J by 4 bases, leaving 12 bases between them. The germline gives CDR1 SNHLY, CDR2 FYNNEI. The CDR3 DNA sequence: TGTGCCAGCAGTTCGGGCAGGGGTAATCAGCCCCAGCATTTT. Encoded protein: CASSSGRGNQPQHF.

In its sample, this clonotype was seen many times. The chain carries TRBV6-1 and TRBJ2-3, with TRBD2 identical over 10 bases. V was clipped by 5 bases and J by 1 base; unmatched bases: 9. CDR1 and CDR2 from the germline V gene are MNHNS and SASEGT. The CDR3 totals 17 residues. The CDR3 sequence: CASSPIPGTSGTDTQYF. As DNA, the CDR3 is TGTGCCAGCAGTCCGATTCCGGGGACTAGCGGCACAGATACGCAGTATTTT.

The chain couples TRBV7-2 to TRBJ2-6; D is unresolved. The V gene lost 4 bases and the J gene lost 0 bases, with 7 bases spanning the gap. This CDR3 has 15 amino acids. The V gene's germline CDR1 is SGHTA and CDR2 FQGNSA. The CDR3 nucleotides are TGTGCCAGCAGCTCTTATAACTCTGGGGCCAACGTCCTGACTTTC. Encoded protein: CASSSYNSGANVLTF.

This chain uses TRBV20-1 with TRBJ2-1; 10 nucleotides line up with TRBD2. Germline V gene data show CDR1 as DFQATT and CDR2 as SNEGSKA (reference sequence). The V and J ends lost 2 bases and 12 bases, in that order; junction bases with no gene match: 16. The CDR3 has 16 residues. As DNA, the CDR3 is TGCAGTGCTAGAAAGGAACTAGCGGGGATTCCGCTTGGGCAGTTCTTC. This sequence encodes CSARKELAGIPLGQFF.